A single sample is the source of the 23 T cell receptor beta chains below, sequenced in a study of blood T cell repertoires in COVID-19. Sequencing used immunoSEQ multiplex PCR; TCRdb keeps in-frame clones, though not all of them. The repertoire includes fewer than 650,000 clones, roughly 91% of them detected once, and 7.5% to 9% sits in the top ten. Material for sequencing was peripheral blood. All receptors come from a woman aged 50 to 60 with COVID-19, enrolled during active disease.

CDR3 DNA: TGTGCCTGGAAAAATTTAAATCAGGGAAGCACAGATACGCAGTATTTT. Encoded protein: CAWKNLNQGSTDTQYF. The chain joins TRBV30 to TRBJ2-3; D is perhaps TRBD1 (5 bases). Trimming cost V 4 bases and J 0 bases, with 17 bases left between them. The CDR3 runs 16 residues. Germline CDR1 and CDR2: GTSNPN and SVGIG (reference sequence).

This rearrangement joins TRBV19 to TRBJ1-1; maybe TRBD1 (6 bases). The length of the CDR3 is 12 residues. Trimming took off 8 bases at V and 1 base at J, with 8 bases between the two ends. Germline-derived CDR1 and CDR2 are LNHDA and SQIVND (reference sequence). For the CDR3, the DNA is TGTGCCAGTGGGGACACGAACACTGAAGCTTTCTTT. Translating it yields CASGDTNTEAFF. Full variable domain (remainder filled in from reference TRBV19 and TRBJ1-1): DGGITQSPKYLFRKEGQNVTLSCEQNLNHDAMYWYRQDPGQGLRLIYYSQIVNDFQKGDIAEGYSVSREKKESFPLTVTSAQKNPTAFYLCASGDTNTEAFFGQGTRLTVV.

V and J are TRBV19 and TRBJ1-1; the D is unclear. CDR3 size: 14 residues. Between the trimmed V and J ends, which lost 7 bases and 4 bases, there was a span of 16 bases. CDR1 is LNHDA, CDR2 SQIVND, per germline (reference sequence). This chain's CDR3 is CASTPVGGSTEAFF. CDR3 bases: TGTGCCAGTACCCCGGTGGGAGGCTCCACTGAAGCTTTCTTT.

This clone was observed once. CDR3 sequence: CASSYETSRYYEQYF. For the CDR3, the DNA is TGTGCCAGCAGTTACGAGACTAGCAGGTATTACGAGCAGTACTTC. The rearrangement links TRBV6-5 to TRBJ2-7, with TRBD2 identical over 7 bases. The CDR3 runs 15 residues. Per germline, CDR1 MNHEY and CDR2 SVGAGI. Losses at the gene ends were 2 bases for V and 4 bases for J; bases not matched to a gene: 8.

This clone was seen a single time. The V call is TRBV24-1, the J call TRBJ2-2, with unresolved D. Trimming removed 1 base at V and 8 bases at J, with 13 bases between. The CDR3 loop spans 15 amino acids. Germline V CDR1 and CDR2: KGHDR, SFDVKD. CDR3 sequence: CATSDLSIPTGELFF. The DNA for the CDR3 is TGTGCCACCAGTGATTTAAGCATTCCTACGGGGGAGCTGTTTTTT.

This chain connects TRBV19 to TRBJ1-4, with 8 bases that match TRBD1. The V segment lost 0 bases and the J segment 7 bases; nucleotides outside the gene matches: 16. CDR1 LNHDA and CDR2 SQIVND come from the germline V gene (reference sequence). The CDR3 length is 19 residues. CDR3 bases: TGTGCCAGTAGTATAGAAGCAGCGAAAAGGACAGGGCGGGGTGAAAAACTGTTTTTT. Its protein product is CASSIEAAKRTGRGEKLFF.

The rearrangement joins TRBV6-1 to TRBJ1-2; D ambiguous. The CDR3 runs to 16 residues. V lost 2 bases, J lost 4 bases, and 17 bases lay in between. CDR1 is MNHNS and CDR2 is SASEGT in the germline V gene. CDR3 in DNA: TGTGCCAGCAGTGAATTTCGGGGAGTGGCCCCCTATGGCTACACCTTC. Its translation: CASSEFRGVAPYGYTF.

There are a few counts of this clone. The V call is TRBV4-2, the J call TRBJ1-1; possible D gene TRBD1, 5 bases. Germline V lookup: CDR1 LGHNA, CDR2 YNFKEQ. The V end was cut by 4 bases, the J end by 1 base, with 10 bases between. The CDR3 has 14 residues. In DNA form, the CDR3 reads TGTGCCAGCAGCCTACGACAGCAGAACACTGAAGCTTTCTTT. Its translation: CASSLRQQNTEAFF.

This clone was seen a single time. V is TRBV13 and J is TRBJ2-7; maybe TRBD2 (7 bases). Trimming shortened V by 1 base and J by 5 bases, and 12 bases separated the two germline ends. CDR1 is PRHDT and CDR2 is FYEKMQ in the germline V gene (reference sequence). The CDR3 spans 14 residues. The CDR3 reads CASSLEGGADEQYF. Here the CDR3 DNA reads TGTGCCAGCAGCTTAGAGGGGGGGGCGGACGAGCAGTACTTC.

The chain has TRBV28 and TRBJ1-3; D is unclear. Per germline, CDR1 MDHEN and CDR2 SYDVKM. This CDR3 is built from 13 residues. The ends were cut back, 6 bases at V and 4 bases at J, with 10 bases in the middle. The DNA of the CDR3 is TGTGCCAGCAGGGACGGGAAAGGAAACACCATATATTTT. Its translation: CASRDGKGNTIYF.

J is TRBJ2-3 and V is TRBV24-1, with 9 bases lining up with TRBD2. V shed 3 bases and J 1 base; nucleotides not matched to a gene: 4. The CDR3 consists of 16 residues. Germline CDR1 and CDR2: KGHDR and SFDVKD. The CDR3 sequence: CATSDISGGGTDTQYF. In nucleotides, the CDR3 is TGTGCCACCAGTGATATTAGCGGGGGAGGCACAGATACGCAGTATTTT.

The rearrangement joins TRBV28 to TRBJ2-3, with D unresolved. The V end lost 6 bases, the J end lost 2 bases, and 15 bases lay between the germline ends. The CDR3 is 15 amino acids. Germline CDR1 reads MDHEN; CDR2 reads SYDVKM. This chain's CDR3 is CASSRSGRVTDTQYF. The CDR3 DNA follows: TGTGCCAGCAGCCGTTCTGGTCGGGTCACAGATACGCAGTATTTT.

This clone was recorded a few times. This chain connects TRBV19 to TRBJ1-1; perhaps TRBD1 as D (6 bases). Germline V gene sequence: CDR1 LNHDA, CDR2 SQIVND (reference sequence). CDR3 length: 12 residues. V was pared by 7 bases and J by 4 bases, with 10 bases between. CDR3 amino acids: CASTDRITEAFF. The CDR3 DNA follows: TGTGCCAGTACCGACAGGATCACTGAAGCTTTCTTT.

The chain is built from TRBV5-1 and TRBJ1-3, with D possibly matching TRBD1 (6 bases). CDR3 length equals 14 residues. Trimming stripped 4 bases from V and 6 bases from J, with 14 bases between. CDR1 and CDR2 (germline): SGHRS, YFSETQ. The chain's CDR3 is CASSPDSSENTIYF. The CDR3 coding sequence is TGCGCCAGCAGCCCGGACAGCAGCGAAAACACCATATATTTT.

The gene calls are TRBV18 and TRBJ2-7; 8 positions match TRBD1. The V and J ends lost 3 bases and 6 bases, in that order; junction bases with no gene match: 10. Germline loops: CDR1 KGHSH, CDR2 LQKENI. This CDR3 contains 15 residues. The CDR3: CASSPAGNRGTEQYF. The CDR3 DNA sequence: TGTGCCAGCTCACCCGCGGGGAACAGGGGGACCGAGCAGTACTTC.

The gene calls are TRBV25-1 and TRBJ1-1; 8 nucleotides match TRBD1. The CDR3 spans 17 residues. CDR1 and CDR2 from the germline V gene are MGHDK and SYGVNS. The trim removed 3 bases at V and 0 bases at J, leaving 9 bases unmatched. CDR3 sequence reads: CASSEGQGATLNTEAFF. DNA of the CDR3: TGTGCCAGCAGTGAGGGGCAGGGGGCGACTTTGAACACTGAAGCTTTCTTT.

This clone was recorded once. The CDR3 spells CASSQAAGRNTEAFF. The CDR3 coding sequence is TGTGCCAGCAGCCAAGCGGCAGGTAGGAACACTGAAGCTTTCTTT. The rearrangement links TRBV4-2 to TRBJ1-1; no clear D gene. The germline gives CDR1 LGHNA, CDR2 YNFKEQ. This CDR3 spans 15 amino acids. V was clipped by 1 base and J by 1 base, with 10 bases between them.

The chain recombines TRBV20-1 with TRBJ1-1, with D perhaps TRBD1 (5 bases). Germline V gene sequence: CDR1 DFQATT, CDR2 SNEGSKA (reference sequence). This CDR3 region has 11 residues. V lost 6 bases and J 8 bases, leaving 13 bases between the germline ends. The CDR3, as DNA: TGCAGTGCCCTTGGGGCCCACGAAGCTTTCTTT. Translation: CSALGAHEAFF.

A single count supports this clone. Just one base apart from a much larger clone, this may be a read error. The CDR3 DNA sequence: TGTGCCAGCAGTTACTCGGGGGGGAACACCGGGGAGCTGTTTTTT. Translated, it gives CASSYSGGNTGELFF. The chain uses TRBV6-5 and TRBJ2-2; D may be TRBD2 (6 bases). The CDR3 has 15 amino acids. V was shortened by 0 bases and J by 1 base, with 6 bases between the two germline ends. From germline, CDR1 is MNHEY and CDR2 SVGAGI.

The chain couples TRBV19 to TRBJ1-2, with D unclear. Germline-derived CDR1 and CDR2 are LNHDA and SQIVND (reference sequence). This CDR3 has 15 amino acids. V lost 2 bases and J 5 bases, leaving 15 bases between the germline ends. The CDR3 reads CASSITHLRTYGYTF. CDR3 nucleotide sequence: TGTGCCAGTAGTATAACCCACTTAAGAACTTATGGCTACACCTTC. Filled out from reference TRBV19 and TRBJ1-2, the complete variable domain reads DGGITQSPKYLFRKEGQNVTLSCEQNLNHDAMYWYRQDPGQGLRLIYYSQIVNDFQKGDIAEGYSVSREKKESFPLTVTSAQKNPTAFYLCASSITHLRTYGYTFGSGTRLTVV.

The chain couples TRBV18 to TRBJ2-1; 8 nucleotides match TRBD2. CDR3 length: 14 amino acids. The J segment lost 8 bases and the V segment lost 0 bases, leaving 3 bases of the junction unmatched. The germline V gene encodes CDR1 KGHSH and CDR2 LQKENI. CDR3 sequence: CASSPPPGGDEQFF. The CDR3 coding sequence is TGTGCCAGCTCACCACCGCCCGGGGGGGATGAGCAGTTCTTC.

The chain recombines TRBV5-1 with TRBJ2-5; 8 bases are a match to TRBD1. The J segment lost 4 bases and the V segment lost 3 bases, leaving 5 bases of the junction unmatched. CDR3 length equals 14 residues. Germline values: CDR1 SGHRS, CDR2 YFSETQ. The CDR3: CASSSAGGAETQYF. The CDR3 nucleotides are TGCGCCAGCAGCTCGGCAGGGGGCGCAGAGACCCAGTACTTC. Full variable domain (missing parts from reference TRBV5-1 and TRBJ2-5): KAGVTQTPRYLIKTRGQQVTLSCSPISGHRSVSWYQQTPGQGLQFLFEYFSETQRNKGNFPGRFSGRQFSNSRSEMNVSTLELGDSALYLCASSSAGGAETQYFGPGTRLLVL.

This chain connects TRBV4-1 to TRBJ1-3, with 7 bases that match TRBD1. The CDR3 runs 16 residues. V lost 4 bases, J lost 6 bases, and 12 bases stayed unmatched. Germline assignment: CDR1 MGHRA and CDR2 YSYEKL. The CDR3 loop reads CASSRRGDSQSNTIYF. The CDR3 DNA reads as TGCGCCAGCAGCCGGCGTGGGGACAGCCAGTCAAACACCATATATTTT.